This entry features one T cell receptor beta chain sequence. The target antigen is unknown. The data originate from a study of identical twins. Findings and caveats of the study: Memory repertoires showed no such pattern, whereas abundant cord blood beta clonotypes carried fewer insertions.

Trimming cost V 7 bases and J 4 bases; bases outside gene matches: 9. This CDR3 contains 15 residues. Germline loops: CDR1 MNHNS, CDR2 SASEGT. MiXCR, run by TCRdb on the 5' RACE reads, gives a single entry per CDR3 protein. The sample includes 250,000 to 350,000 distinct CDR3 sequences, 7.5% to 9.5% of them seen just once. These data also featured in a second study, about yellow fever vaccine responses in identical twins.

This receptor was obtained from a woman younger than 35 in good health. Sample: CD8+ T cells sorted from blood. This chain links TRBV6-1 with TRBJ2-1, with 8 bases fitting TRBD2. The CDR3 nucleotides are TGTGCCAGCACGCGGGGGGTTAGTAGTTACAATGAGCAGTTCTTC. This gives the protein CASTRGVSSYNEQFF.